A selection of T cell receptor beta chains follows, all from one sample in a study of T cell changes during pregnancy in multiple sclerosis. Clones were sequenced by immunoSEQ multiplex PCR, and TCRdb holds only the in-frame ones, with some missing. The data contain approximately 63,000 clones, approximately 92% of them seen just once; the ten biggest clones take up less than 2%. Specimen: peripheral blood, collected in the third trimester of pregnancy. Receptors were obtained from a female donor in good health, enrolled as a control in a pregnancy study. The conserved cysteine and the conserved F or W are not part of the CDR3 here. Fields, in order: V gene, J gene, CDR3 protein.

TRBV7-8	TRBJ2-1	ASSLEHLADRYNEQF
TRBV5-6	TRBJ1-6	ASSQGLSNSPLH
TRBV7-9	TRBJ1-1	ASSPAGRAGGTEAF
TRBV7-2	TRBJ2-1	ASSLAQQAGALYNEQF
TRBV20-1	TRBJ2-7	SARATYEQY
TRBV4-3	TRBJ2-2	ASSQGTDFPPGELF
TRBV10-1	TRBJ2-7	ASSREPLYEQY
TRBV27	TRBJ1-2	ASSYGQGNGYT
TRBV5-6	TRBJ2-7	ASSLPGGRGTYEQY
TRBV7-2	TRBJ2-4	ASGGGNKNIQY
TRBV7-3	TRBJ2-3	ASRPTTPDIPDTQY
TRBV28	TRBJ2-2	ASRDRHGQLSAGELF
TRBV5-1	TRBJ2-1	ASRLAGRGRRDEQF
TRBV15	TRBJ2-7	ATSSKSAYEQY
TRBV15	TRBJ1-4	ATSRDKNEGQGGKLF
TRBV28	TRBJ1-1	ASSLQADQAF
TRBV19	TRBJ2-2	ASSTRQGDGGELF
TRBV6-5	TRBJ2-1	ASSYLPGGNEQF
TRBV7-2	TRBJ2-7	ASSWGLVYEQY
TRBV19	TRBJ2-1	ASMGGASGRAILDEQF
TRBV6-4	TRBJ2-3	ASSLLAGSTDTQY
TRBV15	TRBJ2-2	ATTLGGAGELF